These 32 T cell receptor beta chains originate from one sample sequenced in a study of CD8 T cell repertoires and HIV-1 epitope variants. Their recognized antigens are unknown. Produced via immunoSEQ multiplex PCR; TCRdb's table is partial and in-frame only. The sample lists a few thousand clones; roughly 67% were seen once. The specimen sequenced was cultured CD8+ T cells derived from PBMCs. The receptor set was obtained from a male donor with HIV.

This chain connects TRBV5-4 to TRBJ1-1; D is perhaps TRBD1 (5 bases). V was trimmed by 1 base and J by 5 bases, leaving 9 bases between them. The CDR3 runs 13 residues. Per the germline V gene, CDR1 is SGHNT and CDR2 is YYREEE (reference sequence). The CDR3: CASSLRGGTEAFF. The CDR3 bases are TGTGCCAGCAGCTTGAGGGGTGGAACTGAAGCTTTCTTT. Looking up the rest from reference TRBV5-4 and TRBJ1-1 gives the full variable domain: ETGVTQSPTHLIKTRGQQVTLRCSSQSGHNTVSWYQQALGQGPQFIFQYYREEENGRGNFPPRFSGLQFPNYSSELNVNALELDDSALYLCASSLRGGTEAFFGQGTRLTVV.

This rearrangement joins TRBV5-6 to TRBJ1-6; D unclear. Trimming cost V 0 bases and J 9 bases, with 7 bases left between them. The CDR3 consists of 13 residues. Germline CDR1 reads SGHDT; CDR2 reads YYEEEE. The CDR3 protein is CASSLGAVSPLHF. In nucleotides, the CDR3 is TGTGCCAGCAGCTTGGGTGCGGTTTCACCCCTCCACTTT. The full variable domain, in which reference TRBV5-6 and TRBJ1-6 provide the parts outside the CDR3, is DAGVTQSPTHLIKTRGQQVTLRCSPKSGHDTVSWYQQALGQGPQFIFQYYEEEERQRGNFPDRFSGHQFPNYSSELNVNALLLGDSALYLCASSLGAVSPLHFGNGTRLTVT.

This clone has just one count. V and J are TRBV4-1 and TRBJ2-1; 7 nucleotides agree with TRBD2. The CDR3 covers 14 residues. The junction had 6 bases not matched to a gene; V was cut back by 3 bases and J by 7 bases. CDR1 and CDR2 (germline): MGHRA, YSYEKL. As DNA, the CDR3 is TGCGCCAGCAGCCACCAGCGGGGCGGAAATGAGCAGTTCTTC. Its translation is CASSHQRGGNEQFF.

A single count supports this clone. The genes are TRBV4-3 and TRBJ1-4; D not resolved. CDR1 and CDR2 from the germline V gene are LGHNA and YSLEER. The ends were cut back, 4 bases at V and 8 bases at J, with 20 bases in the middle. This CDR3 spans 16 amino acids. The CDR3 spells CASSLLFRGSDEKLFF. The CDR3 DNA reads TGCGCCAGCAGCCTCCTCTTTCGGGGTAGTGACGAAAAACTGTTTTTT.

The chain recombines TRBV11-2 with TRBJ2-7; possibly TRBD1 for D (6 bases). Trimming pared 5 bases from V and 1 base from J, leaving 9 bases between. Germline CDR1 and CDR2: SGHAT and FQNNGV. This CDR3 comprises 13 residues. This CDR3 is CASSQGQSYEQYF. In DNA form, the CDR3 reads TGTGCCAGCAGCCAAGGACAGTCCTACGAGCAGTACTTC.

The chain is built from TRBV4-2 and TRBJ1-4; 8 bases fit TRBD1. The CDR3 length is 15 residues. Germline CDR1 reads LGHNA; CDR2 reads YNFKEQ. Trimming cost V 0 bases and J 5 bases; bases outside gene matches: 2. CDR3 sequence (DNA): TGTGCCAGCAGCCAAGAGGGACAGGAGAATGAAAAACTGTTTTTT. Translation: CASSQEGQENEKLFF.

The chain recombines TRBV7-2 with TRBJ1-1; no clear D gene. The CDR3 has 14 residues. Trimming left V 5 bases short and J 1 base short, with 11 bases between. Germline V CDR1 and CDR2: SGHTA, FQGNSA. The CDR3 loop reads CASSTIGGNTEAFF. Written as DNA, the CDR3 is TGTGCCAGCAGCACCATCGGAGGGAACACTGAAGCTTTCTTT.

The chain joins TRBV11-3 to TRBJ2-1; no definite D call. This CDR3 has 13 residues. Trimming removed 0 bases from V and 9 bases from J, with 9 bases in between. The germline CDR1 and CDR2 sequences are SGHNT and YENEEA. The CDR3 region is CASSLDGASEQFF. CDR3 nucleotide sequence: TGTGCCAGCAGCTTAGACGGTGCCAGTGAGCAGTTCTTC.

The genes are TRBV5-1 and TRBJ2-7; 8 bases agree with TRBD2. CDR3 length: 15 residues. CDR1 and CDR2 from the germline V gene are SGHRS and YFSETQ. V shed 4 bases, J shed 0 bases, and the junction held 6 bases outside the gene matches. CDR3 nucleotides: TGCGCCAGCAGCCCTCTAGGGACTAGCTCCTACGAGCAGTACTTC. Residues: CASSPLGTSSYEQYF.

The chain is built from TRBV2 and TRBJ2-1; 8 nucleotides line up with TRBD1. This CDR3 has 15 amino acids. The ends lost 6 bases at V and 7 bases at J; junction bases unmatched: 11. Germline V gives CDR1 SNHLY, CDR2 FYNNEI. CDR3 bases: TGTGCCAGCAGACTTCCGGGACAGGTAGAAAATGAGCAGTTCTTC. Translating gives CASRLPGQVENEQFF.

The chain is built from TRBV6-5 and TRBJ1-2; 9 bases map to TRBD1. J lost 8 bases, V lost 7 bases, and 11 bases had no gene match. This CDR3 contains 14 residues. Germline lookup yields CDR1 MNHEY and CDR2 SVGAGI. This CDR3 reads CASITQGASGGYTF. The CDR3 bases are TGTGCCAGCATTACACAGGGGGCTTCCGGGGGCTACACCTTC.

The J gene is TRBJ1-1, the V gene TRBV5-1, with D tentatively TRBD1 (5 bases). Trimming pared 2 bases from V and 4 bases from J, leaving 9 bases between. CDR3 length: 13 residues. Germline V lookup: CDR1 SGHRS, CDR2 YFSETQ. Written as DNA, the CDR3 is TGCGCCAGCAGCTTATATGGGGGCACTGAAGCTTTCTTT. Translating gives CASSLYGGTEAFF.

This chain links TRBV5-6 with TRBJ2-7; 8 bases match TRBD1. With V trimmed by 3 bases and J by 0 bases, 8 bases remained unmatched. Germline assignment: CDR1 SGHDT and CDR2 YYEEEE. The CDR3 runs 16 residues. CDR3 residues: CASSSDRGDTSYEQYF. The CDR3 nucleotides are TGTGCCAGCAGCTCAGACAGGGGCGATACCTCCTACGAGCAGTACTTC.

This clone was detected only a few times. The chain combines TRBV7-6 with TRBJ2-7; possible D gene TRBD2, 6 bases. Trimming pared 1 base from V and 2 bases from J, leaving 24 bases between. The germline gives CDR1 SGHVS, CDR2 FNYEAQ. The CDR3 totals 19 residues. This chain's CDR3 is CASSLGGLGSSGPAYEQYF. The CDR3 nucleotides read TGTGCCAGCAGCTTAGGAGGGTTGGGGTCCAGCGGGCCGGCCTACGAGCAGTACTTC. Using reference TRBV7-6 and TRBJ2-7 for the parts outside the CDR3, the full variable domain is GAGVSQSPRYKVTKRGQDVALRCDPISGHVSLYWYRQALGQGPEFLTYFNYEAQQDKSGLPNDRFSAERPEGSISTLTIQRTEQRDSAMYRCASSLGGLGSSGPAYEQYFGPGTRLTVT.

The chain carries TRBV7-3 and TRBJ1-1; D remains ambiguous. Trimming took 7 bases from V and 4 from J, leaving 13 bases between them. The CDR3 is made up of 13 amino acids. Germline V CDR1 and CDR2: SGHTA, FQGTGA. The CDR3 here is CASTIGEGTEAFF. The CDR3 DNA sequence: TGTGCCAGCACCATAGGAGAGGGCACTGAAGCTTTCTTT.

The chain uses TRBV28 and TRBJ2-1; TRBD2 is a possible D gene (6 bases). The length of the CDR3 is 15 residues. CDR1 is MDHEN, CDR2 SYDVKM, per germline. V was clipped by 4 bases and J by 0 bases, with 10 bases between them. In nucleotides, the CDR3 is TGTGCCAGCAGTTGGGACTCGACCTCCTACAATGAGCAGTTCTTC. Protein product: CASSWDSTSYNEQFF.

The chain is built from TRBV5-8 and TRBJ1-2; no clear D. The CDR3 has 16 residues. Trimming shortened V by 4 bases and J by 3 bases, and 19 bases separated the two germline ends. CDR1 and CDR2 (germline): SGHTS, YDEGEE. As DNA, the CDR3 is TGTGCCAGCAGCCCTTGGCCGGTAGAATTGGACTATGGCTACACCTTC. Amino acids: CASSPWPVELDYGYTF.

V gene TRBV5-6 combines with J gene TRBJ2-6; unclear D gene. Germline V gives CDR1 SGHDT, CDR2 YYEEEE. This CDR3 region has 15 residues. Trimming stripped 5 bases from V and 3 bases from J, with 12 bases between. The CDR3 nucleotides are TGTGCCAGCAGACTTGGGATAAGTGGGGCCAACGTCCTGACTTTC. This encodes CASRLGISGANVLTF. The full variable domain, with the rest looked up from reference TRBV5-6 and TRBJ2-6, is DAGVTQSPTHLIKTRGQQVTLRCSPKSGHDTVSWYQQALGQGPQFIFQYYEEEERQRGNFPDRFSGHQFPNYSSELNVNALLLGDSALYLCASRLGISGANVLTFGAGSRLTVL.

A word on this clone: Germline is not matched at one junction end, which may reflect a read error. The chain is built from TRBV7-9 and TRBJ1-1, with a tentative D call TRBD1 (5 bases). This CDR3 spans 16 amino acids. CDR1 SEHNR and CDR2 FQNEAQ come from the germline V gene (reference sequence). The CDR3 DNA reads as TGCGCCAGCAGCCAAGATGTTGGGCAGGGGAACACTGAAGCTTTCTTT. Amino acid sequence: CASSQDVGQGNTEAFF.

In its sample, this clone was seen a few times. The CDR3 spells CASARVGTEAFF. The CDR3 DNA follows: TGTGCCAGCGCCAGGGTTGGGACTGAAGCTTTCTTT. The chain combines TRBV28 with TRBJ1-1; possibly TRBD1 for D (5 bases). This CDR3 contains 12 residues. Germline V CDR1 and CDR2: MDHEN, SYDVKM. The germline V and J ends were trimmed by 8 bases and 5 bases, with 12 bases remaining between them. The variable domain in full, with the rest retrieved from reference TRBV28 and TRBJ1-1, is DVKVTQSSRYLVKRTGEKVFLECVQDMDHENMFWYRQDPGLGLRLIYFSYDVKMKEKGDIPEGYSVSREKKERFSLILESASTNQTSMYLCASARVGTEAFFGQGTRLTVV.

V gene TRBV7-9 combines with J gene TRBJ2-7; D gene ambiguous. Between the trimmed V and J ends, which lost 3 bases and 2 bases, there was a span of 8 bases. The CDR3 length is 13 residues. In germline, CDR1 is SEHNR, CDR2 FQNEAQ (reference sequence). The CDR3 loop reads CASSFPGPYEQYF. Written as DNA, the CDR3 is TGTGCCAGCAGCTTTCCGGGTCCCTACGAGCAGTACTTC.

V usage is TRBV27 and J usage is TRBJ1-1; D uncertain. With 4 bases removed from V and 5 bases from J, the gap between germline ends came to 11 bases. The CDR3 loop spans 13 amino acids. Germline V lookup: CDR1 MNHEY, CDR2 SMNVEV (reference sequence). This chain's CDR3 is CASSYSLRTEAFF. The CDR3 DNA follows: TGTGCCAGCAGTTATTCGTTGAGGACTGAAGCTTTCTTT.

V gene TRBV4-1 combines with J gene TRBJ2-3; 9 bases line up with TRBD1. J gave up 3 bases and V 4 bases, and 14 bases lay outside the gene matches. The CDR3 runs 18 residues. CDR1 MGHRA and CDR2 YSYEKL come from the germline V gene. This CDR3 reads CASSPPPPPGQGTDTQYF. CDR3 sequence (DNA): TGCGCCAGCAGCCCACCCCCTCCCCCGGGACAGGGTACAGATACGCAGTATTTT.

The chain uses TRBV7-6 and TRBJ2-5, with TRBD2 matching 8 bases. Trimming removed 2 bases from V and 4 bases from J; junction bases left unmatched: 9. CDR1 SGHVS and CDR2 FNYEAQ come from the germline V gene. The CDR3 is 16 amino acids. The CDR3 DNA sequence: TGTGCCAGCAGCTTAACCGGGGGGGGACAAGGAGAGACCCAGTACTTC. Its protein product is CASSLTGGGQGETQYF.

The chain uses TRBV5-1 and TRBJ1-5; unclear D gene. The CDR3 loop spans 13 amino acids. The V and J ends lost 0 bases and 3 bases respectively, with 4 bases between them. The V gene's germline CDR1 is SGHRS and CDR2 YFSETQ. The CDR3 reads CASSLGNNQPQHF. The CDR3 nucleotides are TGCGCCAGCAGCTTGGGGAACAATCAGCCCCAGCATTTT.

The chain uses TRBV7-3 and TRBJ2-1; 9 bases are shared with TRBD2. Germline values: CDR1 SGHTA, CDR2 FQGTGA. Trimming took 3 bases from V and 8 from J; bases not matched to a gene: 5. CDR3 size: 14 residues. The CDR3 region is CASSLRGGQDEQFF. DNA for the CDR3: TGTGCCAGCAGCTTGCGGGGGGGCCAGGATGAGCAGTTCTTC.

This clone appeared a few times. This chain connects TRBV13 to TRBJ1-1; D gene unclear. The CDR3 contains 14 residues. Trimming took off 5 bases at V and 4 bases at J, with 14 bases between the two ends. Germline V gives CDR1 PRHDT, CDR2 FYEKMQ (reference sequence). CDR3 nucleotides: TGTGCCAGCAGCCCCAAGAGGGCTTCCACTGAAGCTTTCTTT. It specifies CASSPKRASTEAFF.

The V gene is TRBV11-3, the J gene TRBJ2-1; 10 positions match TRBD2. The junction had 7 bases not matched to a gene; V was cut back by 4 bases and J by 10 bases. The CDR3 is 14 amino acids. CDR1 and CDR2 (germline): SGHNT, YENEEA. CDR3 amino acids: CASSSERGGGEQFF. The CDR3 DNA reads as TGTGCCAGCAGCTCAGAGCGGGGGGGCGGAGAGCAGTTCTTC.

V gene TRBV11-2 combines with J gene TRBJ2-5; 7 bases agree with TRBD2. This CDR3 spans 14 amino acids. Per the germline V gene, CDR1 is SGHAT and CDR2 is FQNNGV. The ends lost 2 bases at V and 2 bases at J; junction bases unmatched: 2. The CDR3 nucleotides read TGTGCCAGCAGCTTACAGGGAGGGCAAGAGACCCAGTACTTC. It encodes CASSLQGGQETQYF.

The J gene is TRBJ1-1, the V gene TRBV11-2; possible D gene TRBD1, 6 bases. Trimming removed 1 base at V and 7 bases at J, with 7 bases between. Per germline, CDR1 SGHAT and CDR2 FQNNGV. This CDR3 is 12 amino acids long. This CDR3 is CASSLAQGEAFF. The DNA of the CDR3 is TGTGCCAGCAGCTTAGCACAGGGTGAAGCTTTCTTT.

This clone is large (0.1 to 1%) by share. The CDR3 sequence: CASSELPQDLDYGYTF. Written as DNA, the CDR3 is TGTGCCAGCAGTGAACTTCCACAAGACCTAGACTATGGCTACACCTTC. The chain carries TRBV6-1 and TRBJ1-2; D not certain. V was pared by 2 bases and J by 3 bases, with 16 bases between. This CDR3 spans 16 amino acids. The germline V gene encodes CDR1 MNHNS and CDR2 SASEGT.

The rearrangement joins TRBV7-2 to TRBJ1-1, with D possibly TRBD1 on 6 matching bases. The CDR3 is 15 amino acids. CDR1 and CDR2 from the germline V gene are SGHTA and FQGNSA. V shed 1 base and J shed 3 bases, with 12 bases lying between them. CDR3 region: CASSLDATGYTEAFF. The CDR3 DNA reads TGTGCCAGCAGCTTAGACGCAACAGGGTACACTGAAGCTTTCTTT.